The next 16 T cell receptor beta chains were all read from a single sample in a study of blood T cell repertoires in COVID-19. Only in-frame clones appear in the TCRdb table, and some are missing; sequencing was by immunoSEQ multiplex PCR. The top ten hold under 8% of the sample, which has 85,000 to 120,000 clones, 76% seen once. Sequences were obtained from peripheral blood. The receptors here all came from a man older than 75 with COVID-19, enrolled during active disease.

J is TRBJ2-1 and V is TRBV6-5, with 9 positions matching TRBD1. The V and J ends lost 0 bases and 7 bases, in that order; junction bases with no gene match: 4. The CDR3 totals 15 residues. CDR1 is MNHEY and CDR2 is SVGAGI in the germline V gene. The CDR3 bases are TGTGCCAGCAGTTACTCGGGACAGGGAGGTAATGAGCAGTTCTTC. Encoded protein: CASSYSGQGGNEQFF.

The chain carries TRBV7-9 and TRBJ1-2, with unresolved D. The CDR3 covers 12 residues. Germline CDR1 and CDR2: SEHNR and FQNEAQ (reference sequence). Between the trimmed V and J ends, which lost 1 base and 4 bases, there was a span of 4 bases. DNA of the CDR3: TGTGCCAGCAGCTTAGACAGCTATGGCTACACCTTC. Its translation: CASSLDSYGYTF.

This clone was seen a handful of times. A read error may account for a junction end that differs from germline. The chain employs TRBV7-7 and TRBJ2-7, with 8 bases lining up with TRBD1. CDR1 is SSHAT and CDR2 is FNYEAQ in the germline V gene (reference sequence). CDR3 length: 16 amino acids. CDR3 amino acids: CASSLRPDRDRSEQYF. CDR3 bases: TGTGCTAGCAGCTTGAGGCCGGACAGGGATCGTAGCGAGCAGTACTTC.

The chain recombines TRBV6-2 or TRBV6-3 with TRBJ2-3; 8 positions match TRBD2. This CDR3 has 15 amino acids. J lost 0 bases, V lost 4 bases, and 3 bases had no gene match. CDR1 and CDR2 from the germline V gene are MNHEY and SVGEGT. CDR3 loop: CASSSQRGSTDTQYF. CDR3 nucleotide sequence: TGTGCCAGCAGTTCTCAGCGGGGGAGCACAGATACGCAGTATTTT.

This chain joins TRBV14 and TRBJ1-2, with D perhaps TRBD1 (6 bases). The V gene lost 4 bases and the J gene lost 3 bases, with 18 bases spanning the gap. The CDR3 is 16 residues long. Looked up from germline, CDR1 is SGHDN and CDR2 is FVKESK. The DNA of the CDR3 is TGTGCCAGCAGCCCCCCCCGACAGGCTGATTACTATGGCTACACCTTC. It encodes CASSPPRQADYYGYTF.

This clone was seen only a few times. The rearrangement joins TRBV28 to TRBJ2-7, with D tentatively TRBD2 (6 bases). The CDR3 spans 17 residues. CDR1 and CDR2 (germline): MDHEN, SYDVKM. V lost 5 bases to trimming and J lost 5 bases, with 25 bases between them. The CDR3 here is CASSVGAKGSGIDEQYF. CDR3 DNA sequence: TGTGCCAGCAGTGTTGGAGCTAAAGGTAGCGGAATTGACGAGCAGTACTTC.

The rearrangement joins TRBV5-1 to TRBJ1-3; D not certain. The V gene lost 0 bases and the J gene lost 2 bases, with 12 bases spanning the gap. Germline V CDR1 and CDR2: SGHRS, YFSETQ. This CDR3 comprises 16 residues. The CDR3, as DNA: TGCGCCAGCAGCTTGGTTTATCGAGGTCCTGGAAACACCATATATTTT. This codes for CASSLVYRGPGNTIYF. Filled out from reference TRBV5-1 and TRBJ1-3, the complete variable domain reads KAGVTQTPRYLIKTRGQQVTLSCSPISGHRSVSWYQQTPGQGLQFLFEYFSETQRNKGNFPGRFSGRQFSNSRSEMNVSTLELGDSALYLCASSLVYRGPGNTIYFGEGSWLTVV.

On this clone: At one end, the junction sequence differs from germline, possibly due to a read error. J is TRBJ2-7 and V is TRBV11-3, with TRBD1 matching over 9 bases. This CDR3 contains 17 residues. Germline-derived CDR1 and CDR2 are SGHNT and YENEEA. DNA for the CDR3: TGTGCCAGCAGCATAGACCACCGGGACAGGGCTTACTACGAGCAGTACTTC. Translated, it gives CASSIDHRDRAYYEQYF.

This chain connects TRBV28 to TRBJ1-1; no reliable D call. V was trimmed by 6 bases and J by 6 bases, leaving 20 bases between them. There are 15 residues in the CDR3. Germline V lookup: CDR1 MDHEN, CDR2 SYDVKM. CDR3: CASSLTPAQAAEAFF. The CDR3 coding sequence is TGTGCCAGCAGCCTAACACCCGCGCAGGCCGCTGAAGCTTTCTTT.

The chain couples TRBV28 to TRBJ1-2; no definite D call. Trimming removed 6 bases at V and 1 base at J, with 9 bases between. CDR1 is MDHEN and CDR2 is SYDVKM in the germline V gene. There are 13 residues in the CDR3. This chain's CDR3 is CASSLEGNYGYTF. Written as DNA, the CDR3 is TGTGCCAGCAGCTTAGAGGGTAACTATGGCTACACCTTC.

The chain links TRBV4-2 to TRBJ1-2; TRBD1 is a possible D gene (6 bases). The CDR3 consists of 15 residues. CDR1 LGHNA and CDR2 YNFKEQ come from the germline V gene. V lost 0 bases to trimming and J lost 6 bases, with 14 bases between them. CDR3 protein: CASSQEGRGLDGYTF. Written as DNA, the CDR3 is TGTGCCAGCAGCCAAGAAGGAAGGGGGTTGGATGGCTACACCTTC.

This chain uses TRBV6-5 with TRBJ2-3; D is perhaps TRBD2 (5 bases). The germline V gene has CDR1 MNHEY and CDR2 SVGAGI. The V end was cut by 0 bases, the J end by 2 bases, with 12 bases between. The CDR3 runs 16 residues. CDR3 coding DNA: TGTGCCAGCAGTTACTCGACGGACTTCTACACAGATACGCAGTATTTT. The encoded protein is CASSYSTDFYTDTQYF.

This clone was found a few times. V and J are TRBV7-3 and TRBJ2-3; 10 positions agree with TRBD2. V shed 3 bases, J shed 3 bases, and the junction held 9 bases outside the gene matches. The CDR3 runs 17 residues. CDR1 is SGHTA, CDR2 FQGTGA, per germline. The CDR3 spells CASSFLPSSGRTDTQYF. The CDR3 coding sequence is TGTGCCAGCAGCTTCCTACCCTCTAGCGGGAGAACAGATACGCAGTATTTT.

This chain links TRBV7-3 with TRBJ2-1; a weak D match, TRBD2 (5 bases). Trimming stripped 1 base from V and 8 bases from J, with 15 bases between. The CDR3 spans 15 residues. The germline CDR1 and CDR2 sequences are SGHTA and FQGTGA. CDR3: CASSLKARGPYEQFF. CDR3 nucleotides: TGTGCCAGCAGCTTAAAGGCGAGAGGGCCCTATGAGCAGTTCTTC.

This chain joins TRBV28 and TRBJ2-7; 9 bases line up with TRBD2. The CDR3 runs to 16 residues. With V trimmed by 2 bases and J by 3 bases, 8 bases remained unmatched. Germline V gives CDR1 MDHEN, CDR2 SYDVKM. CDR3 in amino acids: CASSLSLAGTDYEQYF. In DNA, the CDR3 is TGTGCCAGCAGTTTAAGCCTAGCGGGGACCGACTACGAGCAGTACTTC.

The chain joins TRBV5-1 to TRBJ2-1; D call uncertain. Germline CDR1 is SGHRS and CDR2 is YFSETQ. V was shortened by 1 base and J by 5 bases, with 7 bases between the two germline ends. The CDR3 covers 13 residues. The CDR3 loop reads CASSLIPDNEQFF. Here the CDR3 DNA reads TGCGCCAGCAGCTTGATTCCCGACAATGAGCAGTTCTTC.